The next 29 T cell receptor beta chains were all read from a single sample in a study of Ad26.COV2.S vaccination and SARS-CoV-2 variants. Profiled with immunoSEQ multiplex PCR; TCRdb holds only in-frame clones, not every one. The table shows fewer than 55,000 clones, with 65% to 90% occurring only once. The material sequenced was peripheral blood, taken after recovery from COVID-19. Receptor source: a human donor who had recovered from COVID-19.

The CDR3 DNA reads as TGTGCCACCAGTGATTTCCAGTCCAATGAGCAGTTCTTC. Residues: CATSDFQSNEQFF. This chain uses TRBV24-1 with TRBJ2-1; D remains unclear. CDR3 length: 13 residues. Germline V gene sequence: CDR1 KGHDR, CDR2 SFDVKD. V was trimmed by 1 base and J by 6 bases, leaving 6 bases between them.

The chain links TRBV5-1 to TRBJ1-2; 7 bases are shared with TRBD1. CDR1 is SGHRS, CDR2 YFSETQ, per germline. CDR3 length equals 15 residues. The J segment lost 0 bases and the V segment lost 4 bases, leaving 6 bases of the junction unmatched. The CDR3 nucleotides read TGCGCCAGCAGCCCACAAGGGACAGCTAACTATGGCTACACCTTC. It is translated as CASSPQGTANYGYTF.

The chain links TRBV5-1 to TRBJ1-4; D is uncertain. V lost 4 bases, J lost 5 bases, and 12 bases lay in between. The germline gives CDR1 SGHRS, CDR2 YFSETQ. CDR3 length equals 14 residues. CDR3 region: CASSPLRANEKLFF. Here the CDR3 DNA reads TGCGCCAGCAGCCCACTCCGGGCCAATGAAAAACTGTTTTTT. The full variable domain, rest sourced from reference TRBV5-1 and TRBJ1-4, is KAGVTQTPRYLIKTRGQQVTLSCSPISGHRSVSWYQQTPGQGLQFLFEYFSETQRNKGNFPGRFSGRQFSNSRSEMNVSTLELGDSALYLCASSPLRANEKLFFGSGTQLSVL.

There are many counts of this clone. The V gene is TRBV12-3 or TRBV12-4, the J gene TRBJ1-2; 10 bases agree with TRBD1. V trimming: 9 bases; J trimming: 4 bases; junction bases outside the gene matches: 5. The length of the CDR3 is 13 residues. The CDR3 region has the DNA TGTGCCAGTGTGACAGGGGGCGGCTATGGCTACACCTTC. It is translated as CASVTGGGYGYTF.

The chain recombines TRBV2 with TRBJ1-1; D is uncertain. CDR3 length equals 11 residues. CDR1 and CDR2 from the germline V gene are SNHLY and FYNNEI. The CDR3 reads CATLRSPEAFF. For the CDR3, the DNA is TGTGCTACACTCCGGTCACCCGAAGCTTTCTTT.

The J gene is TRBJ2-3, the V gene TRBV5-1; D unresolved. Trimming shortened V by 4 bases and J by 10 bases, and 10 bases separated the two germline ends. The CDR3 has 11 amino acids. In germline, CDR1 is SGHRS, CDR2 YFSETQ. The CDR3 DNA follows: TGCGCCAGCAGCGTCGGTGGACCGCAGTATTTT. Amino acids: CASSVGGPQYF.

This clone was detected only once. This chain connects TRBV11-1 to TRBJ2-2; D uncertain. Trimming removed 2 bases from V and 1 base from J, with 8 bases in between. This CDR3 region has 15 residues. CDR1 and CDR2 from the germline V gene are SGHAT and FQDESV (reference sequence). CDR3 sequence reads: CASSLLGRNTGELFF. CDR3 sequence (DNA): TGTGCCAGCAGCTTACTGGGTAGGAACACCGGGGAGCTGTTTTTT.

This chain joins TRBV11-1 and TRBJ2-7; 8 nucleotides agree with TRBD2. The J segment lost 0 bases and the V segment lost 1 base, leaving 5 bases of the junction unmatched. The CDR3 covers 16 residues. CDR1 SGHAT and CDR2 FQDESV come from the germline V gene (reference sequence). Written as DNA, the CDR3 is TGTGCCAGCAGCTTAGATCGCGGGGGGAGCTCCTACGAGCAGTACGTC. This codes for CASSLDRGGSSYEQYV.

V is TRBV12-3 or TRBV12-4 and J is TRBJ2-1, with D unresolved. The V end was cut by 1 base, the J end by 7 bases, with 8 bases between. The CDR3 sequence is 13 residues long. The CDR3: CASSLVALNEQFF. Here the CDR3 DNA reads TGTGCCAGCAGTTTAGTCGCCCTGAATGAGCAGTTCTTC.

The genes are TRBV5-1 and TRBJ2-7; 8 nucleotides agree with TRBD2. This CDR3 is built from 16 residues. The trim removed 0 bases at V and 6 bases at J, leaving 11 bases unmatched. The germline gives CDR1 SGHRS, CDR2 YFSETQ. In DNA form, the CDR3 reads TGCGCCAGCAGCTTGGCCCAAGCGGGAGTGTTCGGCGAGCAGTACTTC. Encoded protein: CASSLAQAGVFGEQYF. Full variable domain (missing parts from reference TRBV5-1 and TRBJ2-7): KAGVTQTPRYLIKTRGQQVTLSCSPISGHRSVSWYQQTPGQGLQFLFEYFSETQRNKGNFPGRFSGRQFSNSRSEMNVSTLELGDSALYLCASSLAQAGVFGEQYFGPGTRLTVT.

V usage is TRBV9 and J usage is TRBJ2-1, with D perhaps TRBD1 (6 bases). The CDR3 runs 13 residues. V gave up 3 bases and J gave up 4 bases, with 8 bases separating them. Germline loops: CDR1 SGDLS, CDR2 YYNGEE. The DNA of the CDR3 is TGTGCCAGCAGCGAGAGGGGGTACAATGAGCAGTTCTTC. Encoded protein: CASSERGYNEQFF.

The chain carries TRBV28 and TRBJ2-4; TRBD1 aligns across 11 bases. Germline V lookup: CDR1 MDHEN, CDR2 SYDVKM. There are 15 residues in the CDR3. Losses at the gene ends were 3 bases for V and 6 bases for J; bases not matched to a gene: 4. The CDR3 region has the DNA TGTGCCAGCAGTTTTTTCGGGACAGGGGGAAACATTCAGTACTTC. It codes for CASSFFGTGGNIQYF.

The rearrangement uses TRBV25-1 and TRBJ1-6, with D tentatively TRBD1 (6 bases). This CDR3 region has 14 residues. The germline CDR1 and CDR2 sequences are MGHDK and SYGVNS. The V end was cut by 5 bases, the J end by 11 bases, with 16 bases between. CDR3 nucleotide sequence: TGTGCCAGCAGTAACCCCTCGGGGGCCACACCCCTCCACTTT. Translation: CASSNPSGATPLHF.

V is TRBV7-2 and J is TRBJ1-2; D is perhaps TRBD1 (6 bases). V was clipped by 5 bases and J by 4 bases, with 23 bases between them. The CDR3 has 17 amino acids. Germline CDR1 reads SGHTA; CDR2 reads FQGNSA. The CDR3 loop is CASSPQASVQGFYGYTF. As DNA, the CDR3 is TGTGCCAGCAGCCCCCAGGCCTCTGTGCAGGGGTTCTATGGCTACACCTTC.

The DNA of the CDR3 is TGTGCCAGCACCTCAGGCTACGAGCAGTACGTC. Amino acids: CASTSGYEQYV. This chain joins TRBV5-6 and TRBJ2-7; D is ambiguous. Germline V lookup: CDR1 SGHDT, CDR2 YYEEEE. V lost 6 bases and J 3 bases, leaving 7 bases between the germline ends. The CDR3 runs 11 residues.

This clone came up a few times. The V gene is TRBV7-3, the J gene TRBJ1-1; maybe TRBD1 (6 bases). Germline V gene data show CDR1 as SGHTA and CDR2 as FQGTGA. Trimming shortened V by 5 bases and J by 2 bases, and 18 bases separated the two germline ends. This CDR3 contains 16 residues. CDR3 coding DNA: TGTGCCAGCAGCCCCTTCCCGGGGGCCCCAAACACTGAAGCTTTCTTT. Amino acid sequence: CASSPFPGAPNTEAFF.

CDR3 in DNA: TGTGCCAGCTCACGCTCCGGCCAGCCCTACGAGCAGTACTTC. Its translation: CASSRSGQPYEQYF. The rearrangement joins TRBV18 to TRBJ2-7; D unclear. CDR3 length equals 14 residues. Germline CDR1 reads KGHSH; CDR2 reads LQKENI. Deletions cut 4 bases from V and 2 bases from J, with 12 bases between.

This chain links TRBV18 with TRBJ1-2; D uncertain. The germline CDR1 and CDR2 sequences are KGHSH and LQKENI. The V end was cut by 3 bases, the J end by 5 bases, with 13 bases between. The CDR3 covers 14 residues. The DNA for the CDR3 is TGTGCCAGCTCACCTGCGGAGGGAAGGTATGGCTACACCTTC. This encodes CASSPAEGRYGYTF.

This rearrangement joins TRBV18 to TRBJ1-1; D uncertain. V lost 6 bases and J lost 3, with 17 bases in between. The CDR3 runs to 15 residues. Germline loops: CDR1 KGHSH, CDR2 LQKENI. Here the CDR3 reads CASSRLGRAYTEAFF. CDR3 bases: TGTGCCAGCTCGCGTTTAGGTCGCGCGTACACTGAAGCTTTCTTT. Full variable domain (remainder filled in from reference TRBV18 and TRBJ1-1): NAGVMQNPRHLVRRRGQEARLRCSPMKGHSHVYWYRQLPEEGLKFMVYLQKENIIDESGMPKERFSAEFPKEGPSILRIQQVVRGDSAAYFCASSRLGRAYTEAFFGQGTRLTVV.

There are a few counts of this clone. This chain joins TRBV6-5 and TRBJ2-2; 12 nucleotides line up with TRBD1. V was pared by 6 bases and J by 4 bases, with 3 bases of the junction left unmatched. The germline V gene encodes CDR1 MNHEY and CDR2 SVGAGI. CDR3 length: 15 amino acids. The CDR3 DNA follows: TGTGCCAGCAGGGGGGACAGGGGGCCCACCGGGGAGCTGTTTTTT. This sequence encodes CASRGDRGPTGELFF.

This clone occurred a few times. The chain links TRBV3-1 (or the pseudogene TRBV3-2) to TRBJ1-5, with TRBD1 as a possible D gene (6 bases). This CDR3 is built from 15 residues. Germline V CDR1 and CDR2: LGHDT, YNNKEL (reference sequence). V shed 1 base and J shed 7 bases, with 14 bases lying between them. CDR3 sequence (DNA): TGTGCCAGCAGCCAAGGAACAGGACAGAACCAGCCCCAGCATTTT. This codes for CASSQGTGQNQPQHF.

V gene TRBV6-1 combines with J gene TRBJ2-7; D call uncertain. Germline loops: CDR1 MNHNS, CDR2 SASEGT. V lost 0 bases to trimming and J lost 3 bases, with 3 bases between them. The CDR3 length is 12 residues. The CDR3 coding sequence is TGTGCCAGCAGTGAAGCCAGCTACGAGCAGTACTTC. This sequence encodes CASSEASYEQYF.

The rearrangement joins TRBV2 to TRBJ2-7, with 7 bases fitting TRBD1. Germline V CDR1 and CDR2: SNHLY, FYNNEI. The CDR3 runs to 15 residues. J lost 2 bases, V lost 6 bases, and 10 bases had no gene match. In DNA, the CDR3 is TGTGCCAGCAGCTTGAACAGGGGACCAACCTACGAGCAGTACTTC. Protein sequence: CASSLNRGPTYEQYF.

The CDR3 DNA follows: TGTGCCAGTACCAAAAAGGGTCGGGGGTCAGGCAGGAACTACAATGAGCAGTTCTTC. It yields the protein CASTKKGRGSGRNYNEQFF. V and J are TRBV19 and TRBJ2-1; possibly TRBD2 for D (6 bases). There are 19 residues in the CDR3. V was pared by 7 bases and J by 3 bases, with 28 bases between. From germline, CDR1 is LNHDA and CDR2 SQIVND (reference sequence).

The chain links TRBV28 to TRBJ1-1; TRBD1 aligns across 8 bases. V dropped 4 bases and J dropped 10; count of bases not matched to a gene: 8. CDR1 is MDHEN and CDR2 is SYDVKM in the germline V gene. The CDR3 is made up of 13 amino acids. The CDR3 sequence: CASSSPPRGRAFF. The CDR3 region has the DNA TGTGCCAGCAGTTCCCCCCCCAGGGGGCGAGCTTTCTTT.

The chain carries TRBV6-6 and TRBJ1-5; TRBD1 might be the D (6 bases). The germline CDR1 and CDR2 sequences are MNHNY and SVGAGI (reference sequence). The CDR3 consists of 14 residues. Trimming shortened V by 0 bases and J by 5 bases, and 8 bases separated the two germline ends. This CDR3 is CASSYSTGYQPQHF. The DNA for the CDR3 is TGTGCCAGCAGTTACTCCACAGGGTATCAGCCCCAGCATTTT.

The chain uses TRBV5-1 and TRBJ2-7, with D maybe TRBD2 (6 bases). The V gene's germline CDR1 is SGHRS and CDR2 YFSETQ. The CDR3 extends over 13 amino acids. V was shortened by 3 bases and J by 7 bases, with 14 bases between the two germline ends. The CDR3 here is CASSSGPGGEQYV. DNA for the CDR3: TGCGCCAGCAGCTCCGGCCCCGGAGGGGAGCAGTACGTC.

The chain links TRBV11-1 to TRBJ1-3; tentative D call: TRBD1 (6 bases). V was shortened by 5 bases and J by 0 bases, with 14 bases between the two germline ends. Germline assignment: CDR1 SGHAT and CDR2 FQDESV (reference sequence). The CDR3 has 16 residues. The chain's CDR3 is CASSPGHRSSGNTIYF. The CDR3 bases are TGTGCCAGCAGCCCGGGACACCGGAGCTCTGGAAACACCATATATTTT.

The genes are TRBV3-1 (or the pseudogene TRBV3-2) and TRBJ2-7; D could derive from TRBD1 or TRBD2 (5 bases each). The CDR3 totals 13 residues. V dropped 0 bases and J dropped 6 bases, with 9 bases sitting between them. Germline V gene sequence: CDR1 LGHDT, CDR2 YNNKEL (reference sequence). The CDR3 DNA follows: TGTGCCAGCAGCCAAGAAACGGGGCCCGAGCAGTACTTC. Protein product: CASSQETGPEQYF.